Sequencing of this TCR beta chain was carried out in a study of cytomegalovirus exposure and HLA in healthy donors. As for the study in general: Earlier, about 179 million T cells were analyzed, and over 95 million unique TCR beta sequences were found among them.

Turning to this clone: Its antigen is unknown.

PCR amplification relied on 60 Vbeta primers (plus 13 Jbeta primers). Repertoires were generated with immunoSEQ multiplex PCR, while TCRdb's copy carries only in-frame clones and drops some. The sample shows roughly 100,000 clones, approximately 77% of them seen only once. Broader study findings: A later examination showed that TCR association rates differed by HLA locus, with DRB1 most and HLA-C fewest. The authors enumerated under 200 TCR beta chains as linked to cytomegalovirus.

The CDR3 has 16 amino acids. Germline V gives CDR1 MDHEN, CDR2 SYDVKM. J gave up 2 bases and V 4 bases, and 9 bases lay outside the gene matches. The receptor's source is a male donor in good health and CMV-seropositive. The specimen was PBMCs. V gene TRBV28 combines with J gene TRBJ2-3; 7 positions agree with TRBD2. DNA of the CDR3: TGTGCCAGCAGTTCTGCGGCTAGCGGCCACACAGATACGCAGTATTTT. Translation gives CASSSAASGHTDTQYF.